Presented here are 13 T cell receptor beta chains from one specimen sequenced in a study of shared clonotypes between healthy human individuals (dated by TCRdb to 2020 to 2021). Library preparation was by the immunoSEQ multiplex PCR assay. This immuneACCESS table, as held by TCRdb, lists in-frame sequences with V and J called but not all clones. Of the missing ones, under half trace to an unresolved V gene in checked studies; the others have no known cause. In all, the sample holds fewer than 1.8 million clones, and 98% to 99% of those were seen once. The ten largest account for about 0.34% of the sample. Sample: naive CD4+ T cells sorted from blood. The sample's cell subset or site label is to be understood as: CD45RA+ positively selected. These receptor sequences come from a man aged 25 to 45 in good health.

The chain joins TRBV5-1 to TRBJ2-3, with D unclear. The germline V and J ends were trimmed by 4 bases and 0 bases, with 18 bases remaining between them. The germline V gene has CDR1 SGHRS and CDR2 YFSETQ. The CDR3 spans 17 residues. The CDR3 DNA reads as TGCGCCAGCAGCGTCCCGGAACCCTTACCCAGCACAGATACGCAGTATTTT. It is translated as CASSVPEPLPSTDTQYF.

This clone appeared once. The CDR3: CASSLQVSPNNEQFF. Here the CDR3 DNA reads TGCGCCAGCAGCTTGCAAGTATCCCCAAACAATGAGCAGTTCTTC. This chain joins TRBV5-1 and TRBJ2-1; D gene ambiguous. The V and J ends lost 1 base and 5 bases respectively, with 13 bases between them. CDR1 is SGHRS, CDR2 YFSETQ, per germline. The CDR3 covers 15 residues.

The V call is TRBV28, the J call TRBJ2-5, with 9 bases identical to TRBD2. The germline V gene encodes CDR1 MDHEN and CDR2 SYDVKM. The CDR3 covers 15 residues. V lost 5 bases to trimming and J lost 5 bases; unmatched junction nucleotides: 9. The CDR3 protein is CASSDSGRVLETQYF. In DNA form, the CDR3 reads TGTGCCAGCAGTGATAGCGGGAGAGTGCTGGAGACCCAGTACTTC.

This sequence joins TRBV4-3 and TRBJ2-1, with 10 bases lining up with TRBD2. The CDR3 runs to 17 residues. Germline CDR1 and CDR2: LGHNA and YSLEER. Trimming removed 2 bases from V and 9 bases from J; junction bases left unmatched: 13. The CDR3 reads CASSQRALAGATGEQFF. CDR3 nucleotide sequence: TGCGCCAGCAGCCAAAGGGCGCTAGCGGGAGCGACCGGTGAGCAGTTCTTC.

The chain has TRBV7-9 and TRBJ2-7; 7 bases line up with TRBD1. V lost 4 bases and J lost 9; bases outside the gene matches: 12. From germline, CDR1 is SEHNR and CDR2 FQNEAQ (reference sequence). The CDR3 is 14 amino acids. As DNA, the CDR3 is TGTGCCAGCAGCTCATTGGGCCAGGGGGTCCCGCAGTACTTC. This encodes CASSSLGQGVPQYF.

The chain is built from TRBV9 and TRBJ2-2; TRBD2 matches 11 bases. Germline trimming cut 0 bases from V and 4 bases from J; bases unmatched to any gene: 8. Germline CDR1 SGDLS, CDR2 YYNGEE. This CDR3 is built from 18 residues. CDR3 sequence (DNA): TGTGCCAGCAGCGTAGGGGGTCTAGCGGGAGGCGGCACCGGGGAGCTGTTTTTT. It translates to CASSVGGLAGGGTGELFF.

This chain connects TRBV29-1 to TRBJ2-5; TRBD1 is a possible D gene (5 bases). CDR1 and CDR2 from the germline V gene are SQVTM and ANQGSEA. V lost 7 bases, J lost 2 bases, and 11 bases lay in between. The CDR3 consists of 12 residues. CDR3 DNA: TGCAGCGCCGCACAGGTACAAGAGACCCAGTACTTC. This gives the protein CSAAQVQETQYF.

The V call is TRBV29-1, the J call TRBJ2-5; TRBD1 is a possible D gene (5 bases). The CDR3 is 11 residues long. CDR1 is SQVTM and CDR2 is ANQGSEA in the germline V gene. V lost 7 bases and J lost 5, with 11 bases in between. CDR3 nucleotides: TGCAGCGGGCGAAGGGGCGAGACCCAGTACTTC. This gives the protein CSGRRGETQYF.

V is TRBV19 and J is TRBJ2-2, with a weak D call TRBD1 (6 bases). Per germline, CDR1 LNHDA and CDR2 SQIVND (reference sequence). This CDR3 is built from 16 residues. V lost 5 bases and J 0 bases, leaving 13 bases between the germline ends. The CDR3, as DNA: TGTGCCAGTAGTCATCCCAGGGGAGCGAACACCGGGGAGCTGTTTTTT. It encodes CASSHPRGANTGELFF.

The CDR3 loop is CASSLTSGPHGTSTDTQYF. The CDR3 DNA is TGTGCCAGCAGCTTGACTAGCGGGCCCCATGGAACTAGCACAGATACGCAGTATTTT. The chain has TRBV4-2 and TRBJ2-3; 10 nucleotides agree with TRBD2. Trimming took 5 bases from V and 0 from J; bases not matched to a gene: 14. The V gene's germline CDR1 is LGHNA and CDR2 YNFKEQ. This CDR3 spans 19 amino acids.

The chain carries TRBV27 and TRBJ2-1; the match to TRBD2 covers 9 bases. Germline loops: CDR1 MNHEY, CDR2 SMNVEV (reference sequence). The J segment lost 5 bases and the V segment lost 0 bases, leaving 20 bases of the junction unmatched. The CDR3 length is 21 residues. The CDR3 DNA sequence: TGTGCCAGCAGTTTATCTAGTTGGCAGGGGCCAACTAGCGGGCCTAACAATGAGCAGTTCTTC. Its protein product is CASSLSSWQGPTSGPNNEQFF.

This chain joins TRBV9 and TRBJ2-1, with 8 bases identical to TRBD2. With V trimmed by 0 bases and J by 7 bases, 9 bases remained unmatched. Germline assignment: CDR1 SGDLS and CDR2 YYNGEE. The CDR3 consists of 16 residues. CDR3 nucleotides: TGTGCCAGCAGCGTAGGGCCCAGCGGGAGTAGGAATGAGCAGTTCTTC. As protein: CASSVGPSGSRNEQFF.

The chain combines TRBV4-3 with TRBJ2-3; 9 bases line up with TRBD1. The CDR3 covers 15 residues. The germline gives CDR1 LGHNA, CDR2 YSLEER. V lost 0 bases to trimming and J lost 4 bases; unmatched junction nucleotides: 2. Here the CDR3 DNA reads TGCGCCAGCAGCCAAGATGACAGGGGGTCAGATACGCAGTATTTT. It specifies CASSQDDRGSDTQYF.